This section outlines one T cell receptor (beta chain) sequence together with its context. The authors' processing: Reference gene primer amplification gave estimated nucleated cell counts. Clones were sequenced by immunoSEQ multiplex PCR, and TCRdb holds only the in-frame ones, with some missing. From that table come the V and J calls and clone size; the DNA was used to work out D and trimming. The data hold around 95,000 clones, with roughly 80% observed a single time. This entry is derived from a study of blood T cell repertoires in COVID-19. Looking at the study overall: COVID-19 samples collected from the United States, Italy and Spain covered acute and convalescent phases. Sample material is recorded as cDNA or gDNA derived from T cells, B-cell-depleted T cells, or PBMCs.

Germline CDR1 and CDR2: SEHNR and FQNEAQ (reference sequence). CDR3 size: 12 residues. Trimming removed 5 bases from V and 9 bases from J, with 13 bases in between. The receptor's source is a woman of 80 years or more with acute or convalescent COVID-19. Sequencing was carried out using peripheral blood. The rearrangement uses TRBV7-9 and TRBJ1-1, with TRBD1 as a possible D gene (5 bases). The CDR3 DNA reads as TGTGCCAGCAGCCCCGGATGGGGCAAAGCTTTCTTT. Translation: CASSPGWGKAFF.